The present TCR beta chain was sequenced within a study of blood T cell repertoires in COVID-19 (dated by TCRdb to about 2020). Notes on the research overall: Collaborator samples came from the United States, Italy and Spain and covered acute and convalescent phases of COVID-19. Nearly every sample came with metadata listing a de-identified subject ID, COVID-19 status, age in years and sex. Samples were obtained from the ongoing ImmuneRACE study (first 160 participants) and from 1,200 or so subjects provided by 6 global collaborators. Where available, HLA class I and class II types were obtained from metadata supplied by the sample provider rather than from assay-based typing. The repertoires were released in a freely available public database meant as a resource for research on the immune response to SARS-CoV-2. The material from the prospective study consisted of cDNA or gDNA derived from T cells, B-cell-depleted T cells, or PBMCs. Subjects who had been exposed to COVID-19, were actively infected with it, or had recovered from it provided the deeply sampled blood TCRbeta repertoires that made up the dataset. The full study reports these points: The quantity of clinical and demographic metadata differed by source and by participant and was supplied without curation.

Remarks on this clone: No cognate antigen has been identified for it. It has no much larger one-base neighbor in the sample; base qualities were not kept.

In the prospective study, participants were 18 to 89 years old, resided in 25 or so geographic areas of the United States, and were enrolled through a virtual design. To assign participants to cohorts, the prospective study relied on clinical history that participants themselves reported in a screening survey and a study questionnaire. For ImmuneRACE Cohort 3, a participant was defined as recovered based on two consecutive negative NP/OP PCR tests, clearance by a healthcare professional, or resolution of symptoms. In the prospective study, whole blood, serum and a nasopharyngeal or oropharyngeal swab were collected from each participant by mobile phlebotomists. Additional blood draws and questionnaires over a roughly two-month period could optionally be provided by prospective study participants. Blood samples from the prospective study were shipped frozen or at room temperature prior to DNA extraction.

TCRbeta CDR3 regions were amplified from genomic DNA by means of the immunoSEQ Assay, a bias-controlled multiplex PCR. In the paper's pipeline: The number of nucleated cells in each sample was estimated by amplification of reference gene primers within the assay. To quantify the absolute abundance of each unique TCRbeta CDR3 rearrangement, sequence reads were collapsed and filtered. For each sample, productive Simpson clonality was calculated as the square root of Simpson's diversity index over productive rearrangements. Drawn from immuneACCESS, this table holds only the in-frame rearrangements with V and J called that TCRdb kept. Clones are partly lost; checked studies trace under half to an unresolved V gene and leave the rest unexplained. V and J calls and clone size are copied from that table; D and trimming were computed from the DNA. The sample profile shows a few hundred thousand clones; approximately 85% of them were found once. 3.5% to 5.5% of the sample is in the top ten clones.

CDR1 is given as KGHSH and CDR2 as LQKENI, both from the germline V gene. V and J are trimmed by 6 bases and 2 bases, and the gene matches miss 13 bases of the junction. The CDR3 starts with the cysteine, ends with the phenylalanine, and has 17 residues. The kept DNA is CDR3 alone, 51 bases in frame from the first base. The TCR comes from a woman younger than 45 who had recovered from COVID-19. Here the chain combines TRBV18 and TRBJ1-1, with TRBD1 matching 9 junction bases. Material for sequencing was PBMCs or T cells enriched from blood (not recorded which). The CDR3 in this case is CASSSQGTGLLNTEAFF. The base sequence is TGTGCCAGCTCTTCTCAAGGGACAGGGTTGTTAAACACTGAAGCTTTCTTT. The full variable domain, with segments outside the CDR3 supplied by the reference TRBV18 and TRBJ1-1 proteins, appears as NAGVMQNPRHLVRRRGQEARLRCSPMKGHSHVYWYRQLPEEGLKFMVYLQKENIIDESGMPKERFSAEFPKEGPSILRIQQVVRGDSAAYFCASSSQGTGLLNTEAFFGQGTRLTVV.